Listed below are T cell receptor beta chains from one sample, sequenced in a study of cytomegalovirus exposure and HLA in healthy donors. Assay used: immunoSEQ multiplex PCR; TCRdb lists only in-frame clones, some missing. This sample carries about 55,000 clones, around 79% of them seen once, and the ten largest clones take approximately 2.4%. The sample was PBMCs. Every receptor here comes from a female donor in good health and CMV-seronegative. Both conserved end residues are part of each CDR3.

V gene | CDR3 protein
TRBV23-1 | CASSGFAPGQGLYQPQHF
TRBV19 | CASSILAGSFNTEAFF
TRBV7-2 | CASSLGSGGARDTQYF
TRBV6-6 | CASSPGGTGVNEQYF
TRBV27 | CASSFRGSYNSPLHF
TRBV9 | CASSVRAGGSYNEQFF
TRBV29-1 | CSASLTLDTEAFF
TRBV10-1 | CASSERLASTDTQYF
TRBV6-1 | CASSLSEGEQYF
TRBV7-2 | CASSFSRDTEAFF
TRBV29-1 | CSVAGTSGRASTDTQYF
TRBV13 | CASSFRGLSTEAFF
TRBV30 | CAWCRGGGGRTDTQYF
TRBV18 | CASSPPLGGTPEAFF
TRBV6-6 | CASGGVSYEQYF
TRBV27 | CASSSLAGHYQETQYF
TRBV14 | CASSPSGLADTDTQYF
TRBV10-3 | CAIGGSTYEQYF
TRBV28 | CAISRRTGISNQPQHF
TRBV4-2 | CASSQERWGLAGGPLGTQYF
TRBV4-2 | CASSQARGLGLAGGGTYEQYF
TRBV30 | CAWQGWETQYF
TRBV15 | CATSPSEGQPQHF
TRBV5-1 | CASTKDRGNLEAFF
TRBV19 | CASSIPAGQHFEKLFF
TRBV29-1 | CSVINSGGAGEQFF
TRBV7-8 | CASSLDGGNAYEQYF
TRBV7-9 | CASSLTGAETQYF
TRBV18 | CASSPRRLQETQYF
TRBV5-1 | CATVSTDSSNSPLHF
TRBV29-1 | CSVGEGRETQYF
TRBV15 | CATSRGGGKVGETQYF
TRBV19 | CASRSGQGTYEQYF
TRBV7-9 | CASSLRRGASIYNEQFF
TRBV4-2 | CASSLDPTSGSRSYNEQFF
TRBV28 | CASFTRGGAEEETQYF
TRBV4-1 | CAGSQESRHQPQHF
TRBV29-1 | CSVRGGANTGELFF
TRBV27 | CARGLHWARTWSGNTIYF
TRBV14 | CASSQGPGGEQYF
TRBV29-1 | CSVTLAGEVNPYEQYF